Shown below are 30 T cell receptor beta chains from a single sample sequenced in a study of identifying expanded T cells in peripheral blood. Data came from immunoSEQ multiplex PCR; TCRdb stores just in-frame clones and leaves some out. This sample has approximately 110,000 clones, with less than 90% found just once. Material for sequencing was blood. These receptor sequences come from a person aged 18 to 70 in good health.

The V gene is TRBV6-5, the J gene TRBJ1-4, with D unresolved. The V gene's germline CDR1 is MNHEY and CDR2 SVGAGI. The V end lost 4 bases, the J end lost 11 bases, and 14 bases lay between the germline ends. This CDR3 is 13 amino acids long. The CDR3 loop is CASSLAAAAKLFF. As DNA, the CDR3 is TGTGCCAGCAGTTTGGCCGCCGCTGCCAAACTGTTTTTT.

The chain recombines TRBV7-2 with TRBJ2-2; D possibly uses TRBD1 or TRBD2 (5 bases each). Per the germline V gene, CDR1 is SGHTA and CDR2 is FQGNSA. The V gene lost 1 base and the J gene lost 5 bases, with 5 bases spanning the gap. The CDR3 loop spans 13 amino acids. CDR3 region: CASSLGGTGELFF. CDR3 DNA sequence: TGTGCCAGCAGCTTAGGGGGGACCGGGGAGCTGTTTTTT.

The genes are TRBV4-1 and TRBJ2-5; 10 positions match TRBD1. The CDR3 contains 16 residues. With 2 bases clipped from V and 4 bases from J, the junction kept 7 bases outside the gene matches. Germline assignment: CDR1 MGHRA and CDR2 YSYEKL. CDR3 in DNA: TGCGCCAGCAGCCAACCGGGACAGGGGAGGCGAGAGACCCAGTACTTC. Protein: CASSQPGQGRRETQYF.

The genes are TRBV19 and TRBJ1-5; D gene ambiguous. The length of the CDR3 is 13 residues. The V and J ends lost 6 bases and 3 bases respectively, with 9 bases between them. CDR1 LNHDA and CDR2 SQIVND come from the germline V gene (reference sequence). The CDR3 DNA follows: TGTGCCAGTAGAGGGCAAGCCAATCAGCCCCAGCATTTT. Translated: CASRGQANQPQHF.

This chain uses TRBV9 with TRBJ1-4, with 7 bases lining up with TRBD1. Trimming cost V 4 bases and J 5 bases; bases outside gene matches: 8. Germline V gene data show CDR1 as SGDLS and CDR2 as YYNGEE. This CDR3 spans 15 amino acids. The DNA for the CDR3 is TGTGCCAGCAGCACTCGACAGGGATGGAATGAAAAACTGTTTTTT. Protein: CASSTRQGWNEKLFF.

The chain employs TRBV30 and TRBJ1-3; tentatively, D is TRBD1 (5 bases). Trimming left V 0 bases short and J 3 bases short, with 9 bases between. The length of the CDR3 is 14 residues. Germline values: CDR1 GTSNPN, CDR2 SVGIG (reference sequence). The CDR3 DNA reads TGTGCCTGGAGTGTGGAGGGGCTTGGAAACACCATATATTTT. It translates to CAWSVEGLGNTIYF.

The gene calls are TRBV2 and TRBJ1-4; maybe TRBD1 (5 bases). The CDR3 loop spans 12 amino acids. V lost 7 bases and J 7 bases, leaving 10 bases between the germline ends. Germline-derived CDR1 and CDR2 are SNHLY and FYNNEI. CDR3 nucleotides: TGTGCCAGCACTCTTGGGGGTGAAAAACTGTTTTTT. Residues: CASTLGGEKLFF.

This sequence joins TRBV18 and TRBJ2-7, with 7 positions matching TRBD2. Per germline, CDR1 KGHSH and CDR2 LQKENI. The CDR3 is 15 amino acids. V gave up 3 bases and J gave up 7 bases; unmatched junction bases: 12. For the CDR3, the DNA is TGTGCCAGCTCACCGGGTGCCCAGGGAGGGACGGAGCAGTACTTC. It codes for CASSPGAQGGTEQYF.

The chain recombines TRBV7-7 with TRBJ2-3; D not certain. This CDR3 spans 15 amino acids. Trimming left V 5 bases short and J 6 bases short, with 18 bases between. CDR1 is SSHAT, CDR2 FNYEAQ, per germline (reference sequence). For the CDR3, the DNA is TGTGCCAGCAGCCCCGGCCTCCTAGACGCGGATACGCAGTATTTT. Translating gives CASSPGLLDADTQYF. Based on the CDR3 plus reference TRBV7-7 and TRBJ2-3, the full variable domain is GAGVSQSPRYKVTKRGQDVTLRCDPISSHATLYWYQQALGQGPEFLTYFNYEAQPDKSGLPSDRFSAERPEGSISTLTIQRTEQRDSAMYRCASSPGLLDADTQYFGPGTRLTVL.

The chain uses TRBV14 and TRBJ2-6, with unresolved D. The V end lost 1 base, the J end lost 0 bases, and 4 bases lay between the germline ends. This CDR3 has 15 amino acids. The germline gives CDR1 SGHDN, CDR2 FVKESK. The CDR3 region has the DNA TGTGCCAGCAGCCAAGGGGGCTCTGGGGCCAACGTCCTGACTTTC. Its translation is CASSQGGSGANVLTF.

V and J are TRBV6-6 and TRBJ1-1; 9 nucleotides match TRBD1. V shed 8 bases, J shed 6 bases, and the junction held 10 bases outside the gene matches. CDR1 is MNHNY, CDR2 SVGAGI, per germline (reference sequence). This CDR3 has 14 residues. For the CDR3, the DNA is TGTGCCAGCTCTCGAGACAGGGGGTCGGCTGAAGCTTTCTTT. Translation: CASSRDRGSAEAFF.

The chain joins TRBV28 to TRBJ2-3; D possibly corresponds to TRBD2 (5 bases). Trimming pared 4 bases from V and 6 bases from J, leaving 17 bases between. In germline, CDR1 is MDHEN, CDR2 SYDVKM. This CDR3 spans 15 amino acids. CDR3: CASSWSSELSDTQYF. The CDR3 region has the DNA TGTGCCAGCAGTTGGAGTAGCGAGTTGTCGGATACGCAGTATTTT.

The rearrangement uses TRBV7-9 and TRBJ1-3, with 7 bases matching TRBD1. The V segment lost 4 bases and the J segment 0 bases; nucleotides outside the gene matches: 3. CDR3 length: 15 amino acids. Germline V lookup: CDR1 SEHNR, CDR2 FQNEAQ (reference sequence). This chain's CDR3 is CASSSDRDSGNTIYF. In nucleotides, the CDR3 is TGTGCCAGCAGCTCTGACAGGGACTCTGGAAACACCATATATTTT.

The chain uses TRBV7-3 and TRBJ2-5; D gene uncertain. From germline, CDR1 is SGHTA and CDR2 FQGTGA. The CDR3 is 13 amino acids. Trimming pared 5 bases from V and 0 bases from J, leaving 7 bases between. For the CDR3, the DNA is TGTGCCAGCAGCACGAAGTACCAAGAGACCCAGTACTTC. Translated: CASSTKYQETQYF.

The rearrangement joins TRBV5-1 to TRBJ2-5; no clear D gene. Germline V CDR1 and CDR2: SGHRS, YFSETQ. The V end lost 0 bases, the J end lost 5 bases, and 14 bases lay between the germline ends. The CDR3 totals 15 residues. This chain's CDR3 is CASSLGSSPVETQYF. The CDR3 DNA is TGCGCCAGCAGCTTGGGCTCCTCCCCGGTGGAGACCCAGTACTTC.

The genes are TRBV12-5 and TRBJ2-3; no reliable D call. Trimming shortened V by 2 bases and J by 7 bases, and 4 bases separated the two germline ends. CDR1 and CDR2 (germline): LGHNT, FRNRAP. This CDR3 is built from 11 residues. In DNA, the CDR3 is TGTGCTAGTGGTTTGCTTAATACGCAGTATTTT. It is translated as CASGLLNTQYF.

This chain uses TRBV4-3 with TRBJ1-2, with D maybe TRBD1 (5 bases). CDR1 and CDR2 (germline): LGHNA, YSLEER. The CDR3 consists of 15 residues. Trimming removed 2 bases at V and 0 bases at J, with 10 bases between. CDR3 sequence (DNA): TGCGCCAGCAGCCAACCGCAGGGTTCTAACTATGGCTACACCTTC. Amino acids: CASSQPQGSNYGYTF.

The genes are TRBV7-6 and TRBJ1-4, with D possibly matching TRBD1 (5 bases). The V gene's germline CDR1 is SGHVS and CDR2 FNYEAQ. The V and J ends lost 1 base and 8 bases respectively, with 11 bases between them. The CDR3 is 14 residues long. The CDR3 region has the DNA TGTGCCAGCAGCTTAGGTCAGGGCAGGGAAAAACTGTTTTTT. Protein product: CASSLGQGREKLFF.

With respect to this clone: Mismatch with germline at one junction end may stem from a read error. The CDR3 spells CPAQSGRGGTTDTQYF. In DNA, the CDR3 is TGCCCAGCCCAGTCGGGTAGGGGGGGAACTACAGATACGCAGTATTTT. V is TRBV12-5 and J is TRBJ2-3; perhaps TRBD2 as D (7 bases). Per germline, CDR1 LGHNT and CDR2 FRNRAP. The CDR3 runs 16 residues.

The gene calls are TRBV7-2 and TRBJ2-1; D possibly uses TRBD1 or TRBD2 (6 bases each). V dropped 8 bases and J dropped 9 bases, with 11 bases sitting between them. Germline V CDR1 and CDR2: SGHTA, FQGNSA. The CDR3 consists of 11 residues. CDR3 loop: CASSGGLEQFF. CDR3 nucleotides: TGTGCCAGCTCCGGGGGCCTTGAGCAGTTCTTC.

The rearrangement uses TRBV29-1 and TRBJ2-6; D might be TRBD2 (5 bases). Germline V gene sequence: CDR1 SQVTM, CDR2 ANQGSEA. The V and J ends lost 5 bases and 1 base respectively, with 6 bases between them. This CDR3 comprises 13 residues. This CDR3 reads CSVTGSGANVLTF. The CDR3 nucleotides are TGCAGCGTTACGGGGTCTGGGGCCAACGTCCTGACTTTC.

J is TRBJ2-1 and V is TRBV29-1, with 10 bases identical to TRBD2. Germline V gives CDR1 SQVTM, CDR2 ANQGSEA. This CDR3 is built from 16 residues. Losses at the gene ends were 3 bases for V and 0 bases for J; bases not matched to a gene: 5. The DNA for the CDR3 is TGCAGCGTTGAGGGGTCTAGCGGGAGCTCCTACAATGAGCAGTTCTTC. Translated: CSVEGSSGSSYNEQFF.

The chain carries TRBV6-1 and TRBJ1-6, with a tentative D call TRBD1 (6 bases). The CDR3 contains 17 residues. Per germline, CDR1 MNHNS and CDR2 SASEGT. Between the trimmed V and J ends, which lost 2 bases and 8 bases, there was a span of 19 bases. CDR3 sequence (DNA): TGTGCCAGCAGTGAATTGGGGGCCCAAAACCCAGATTCACCCCTCCACTTT. This encodes CASSELGAQNPDSPLHF.

The V and J genes are TRBV29-1 and TRBJ2-4; TRBD2 matches 12 bases. From germline, CDR1 is SQVTM and CDR2 ANQGSEA. The CDR3 sequence is 11 residues long. V was clipped by 5 bases and J by 16 bases; unmatched bases: 6. In nucleotides, the CDR3 is TGCAGCGTTCCCCTAGCGGGAGGGCTTTACTTC. It codes for CSVPLAGGLYF.

The chain links TRBV10-2 to TRBJ1-4, with 8 positions matching TRBD1. Germline loops: CDR1 WSHSY, CDR2 SAAADI. V lost 7 bases, J lost 5 bases, and 9 bases stayed unmatched. This CDR3 spans 15 amino acids. This CDR3 reads CASKDRVTGNEKLFF. The CDR3, as DNA: TGCGCCAGCAAGGACAGGGTCACCGGGAATGAAAAACTGTTTTTT.

V gene TRBV9 combines with J gene TRBJ2-3; the D is unclear. The germline V and J ends were trimmed by 4 bases and 7 bases, with 10 bases remaining between them. CDR1 SGDLS and CDR2 YYNGEE come from the germline V gene. This CDR3 has 12 amino acids. DNA for the CDR3: TGTGCCAGCAGCCCGGCGACCAATACGCAGTATTTT. Translated, it gives CASSPATNTQYF.

V usage is TRBV4-3 and J usage is TRBJ1-2; D not resolved. Germline V gene data show CDR1 as LGHNA and CDR2 as YSLEER. The CDR3 extends over 14 amino acids. V was trimmed by 1 base and J by 1 base, leaving 7 bases between them. CDR3 coding DNA: TGCGCCAGCAGCCAAGGGGGAGTTAACTATGGCTACACCTTC. As protein: CASSQGGVNYGYTF.

The chain is built from TRBV5-8 and TRBJ1-5; no clear D. From germline, CDR1 is SGHTS and CDR2 YDEGEE. The V gene lost 1 base and the J gene lost 4 bases, with 3 bases spanning the gap. The CDR3 loop spans 12 amino acids. The CDR3 loop is CASSLRNQPQHF. As DNA, the CDR3 is TGTGCCAGCAGCTTGAGAAATCAGCCCCAGCATTTT.

The V gene is TRBV6-4, the J gene TRBJ1-1; no reliable D call. This CDR3 has 13 residues. CDR1 and CDR2 (germline): MRHNA, SNTAGT. Trimming stripped 5 bases from V and 1 base from J, with 8 bases between. The CDR3 region is CASSRTQNTEAFF. The CDR3 bases are TGTGCCAGCAGTCGGACCCAGAACACTGAAGCTTTCTTT.

This clone has just a few counts. The gene calls are TRBV7-8 and TRBJ2-7; D not certain. Germline V CDR1 and CDR2: SGHVS, FQNEAQ. CDR3 length: 13 amino acids. Trimming cost V 5 bases and J 5 bases, with 13 bases left between them. In nucleotides, the CDR3 is TGTGCCAGCAGCCCACCCCGGGTCGACGAGCAGTACTTC. It translates to CASSPPRVDEQYF.